The sequence of this T cell receptor (beta chain) was determined in a study of blood T cell repertoires in COVID-19. The V end was cut by 3 bases, the J end by 8 bases, with 14 bases between. CDR3 size: 13 residues. Germline-derived CDR1 and CDR2 are SGHRS and YFSETQ. The data were produced by immunoSEQ multiplex PCR, yet TCRdb's version contains in-frame clones alone and is incomplete. The data show more than 300,000 clones, approximately 90% seen once. The TCR was taken from a woman aged 40-49 years who had been exposed to COVID-19. The sequenced sample was PBMCs or T cells enriched from blood (not recorded which). This chain connects TRBV5-1 to TRBJ1-2; D is undetermined. CDR3 in DNA: TGCGCCAGCAGCTCCCGTGTGGGCGAAGGCTACACCTTC. Amino acid sequence: CASSSRVGEGYTF.